These 28 T cell receptor beta chains were sequenced from one sample in a study of CXCR3-negative and CXCR3-positive naive CD8 T cells. The method, 5' RACE with UMI labels, was used to prepare the TRB cDNA libraries. TCRdb reanalyzed the 5' RACE reads, giving one entry per CDR3 protein sequence and no DNA. The table lists around 40,000 distinct CDR3 sequences. Material: naive CXCR3- CD8+ T cells from blood. Subset defined: CD45RO-CCR7+CD27+CD95- naive CD8+ T cells lacking CXCR3 (TNR3-). The receptors were sampled from a human donor in good health. Some clones in this sample may be carry-over from other donors' samples.

V and J are TRBV9 and TRBJ1-6. The germline V gene has CDR1 SGDLS and CDR2 YYNGEE. The CDR3 contains 16 residues. CDR3 sequence reads: CASSVASSALNSPLHF.

The rearrangement links TRBV7-8 to TRBJ2-1. This CDR3 is 14 amino acids long. Germline V gives CDR1 SGHVS, CDR2 FQNEAQ. CDR3 protein: CASSLAAVGNEQFF.

The chain employs TRBV4-3 and TRBJ2-1. Per germline, CDR1 LGHNA and CDR2 YSLEER. The length of the CDR3 is 14 residues. CDR3 sequence reads: CASSQDLAGNEQFF.

The chain joins TRBV28 to TRBJ1-2. Per the germline V gene, CDR1 is MDHEN and CDR2 is SYDVKM. The CDR3 has 14 residues. The CDR3 sequence is CASRPPPGNYGYTF.

CDR3 loop: CASSYGINSYEQYF. The chain combines TRBV7-6 with TRBJ2-7; TCRdb names TRBD2, which stays unverified in the absence of DNA. The germline V gene has CDR1 SGHVS and CDR2 FNYEAQ. The CDR3 has 14 residues.

The rearrangement uses TRBV28 and TRBJ2-1; TCRdb returns TRBD1, unconfirmable since there is no DNA. CDR1 is MDHEN, CDR2 SYDVKM, per germline. The CDR3 is 13 residues long. CDR3: CASNTGLGNEQFF.

The V and J genes are TRBV7-9 and TRBJ2-3; the TRBD2 assignment by TCRdb is unverifiable without DNA. The CDR3 spans 17 residues. Germline CDR1 and CDR2: SEHNR and FQNEAQ (reference sequence). CDR3 residues: CASSPRADTPSTDTQYF. Looking up the rest from reference TRBV7-9 and TRBJ2-3 gives the full variable domain: DTGVSQNPRHKITKRGQNVTFRCDPISEHNRLYWYRQTLGQGPEFLTYFQNEAQLEKSRLLSDRFSAERPKGSFSTLEIQRTEQGDSAMYLCASSPRADTPSTDTQYFGPGTRLTVL.

J is TRBJ2-5 and V is TRBV23-1; TCRdb returns TRBD1, unconfirmable since there is no DNA. TRBV23-1 is classed as an ORF, of uncertain function. The CDR3 runs to 14 residues. The CDR3 protein is CASSHPACQETQYF.

The gene calls are TRBV29-1 and TRBJ2-2. Germline loops: CDR1 SQVTM, CDR2 ANQGSEA. CDR3 length: 14 residues. The chain's CDR3 is CSVTGSGYTGELFF.

CDR3 region: CASSPGLTYEQYF. The rearrangement links TRBV7-2 to TRBJ2-7; the D call of TRBD2 rests on TCRdb alone, since no DNA is present to check it. Germline V CDR1 and CDR2: SGHTA, FQGNSA. This CDR3 spans 13 amino acids.

The chain links TRBV29-1 to TRBJ2-2. This CDR3 has 11 residues. From germline, CDR1 is SQVTM and CDR2 ANQGSEA. The CDR3: CSVLNTGELFF.

The chain employs TRBV15 and TRBJ2-7; TCRdb calls TRBD2, which cannot be checked without DNA. CDR1 and CDR2 (germline): LNHNV, YYDKDF (reference sequence). The CDR3 runs 12 residues. CDR3 amino acids: CATRDFGGEQYF.

V usage is TRBV12-3 or TRBV12-4 and J usage is TRBJ2-3; TCRdb picks TRBD2, but there is no DNA to check that call. The CDR3 has 16 residues. This chain's CDR3 is CASSLPTSGGTDTQYF.

This chain uses TRBV29-1 with TRBJ1-4; TCRdb's D call of TRBD1 is untestable without DNA. This CDR3 comprises 15 residues. Germline V gene data show CDR1 as SQVTM and CDR2 as ANQGSEA. The CDR3 loop is CSVCEVGDQDEKLFF.

The rearrangement joins TRBV20-1 to TRBJ2-1; TCRdb returns TRBD1, unconfirmable since there is no DNA. The CDR3 runs 21 residues. CDR1 DFQATT and CDR2 SNEGSKA come from the germline V gene (reference sequence). The CDR3: CSARHRDRASGTPTSLNEQFF.

The chain recombines TRBV29-1 with TRBJ1-2. Germline CDR1 SQVTM, CDR2 ANQGSEA. This CDR3 is built from 13 residues. CDR3 sequence: CSVESPANYGYTF.

The V and J genes are TRBV7-7 and TRBJ2-3; TCRdb lists TRBD1, though no DNA is available to test this call. The germline V gene encodes CDR1 SSHAT and CDR2 FNYEAQ (reference sequence). The length of the CDR3 is 15 residues. CDR3 sequence: CASSWDDSAGGTQYF.

Frequency places this clonotype as medium-sized (0.01 to 0.1%). J is TRBJ2-7 and V is TRBV20-1; TCRdb selects TRBD1, and the lack of DNA leaves this call unchecked. The CDR3 totals 16 residues. Germline CDR1 and CDR2: DFQATT and SNEGSKA (reference sequence). CDR3 region: CSARDLTGAPSYEQYF.

The gene calls are TRBV5-1 and TRBJ2-1; the D gene TCRdb calls, TRBD2, cannot be checked with no DNA. CDR3 length equals 16 residues. CDR1 and CDR2 from the germline V gene are SGHRS and YFSETQ. The chain's CDR3 is CASSHTGLAEYNEQFF.

The rearrangement joins TRBV7-7 to TRBJ2-2; absent DNA, TCRdb's TRBD1 call cannot be checked. This CDR3 is 18 amino acids long. CDR1 is SSHAT, CDR2 FNYEAQ, per germline (reference sequence). The CDR3 spells CASSFLVRERSSTGELFF. The whole variable domain, filled in from reference TRBV7-7 and TRBJ2-2, reads GAGVSQSPRYKVTKRGQDVTLRCDPISSHATLYWYQQALGQGPEFLTYFNYEAQPDKSGLPSDRFSAERPEGSISTLTIQRTEQRDSAMYRCASSFLVRERSSTGELFFGEGSRLTVL.

This rearrangement joins TRBV29-1 to TRBJ2-1; the D call of TRBD2 rests on TCRdb alone, since no DNA is present to check it. The CDR3 sequence is 16 residues long. Germline CDR1 reads SQVTM; CDR2 reads ANQGSEA. The CDR3 spells CSVEGGTSGSWNEQFF.

The gene calls are TRBV19 and TRBJ1-5. Germline V gene lookup returns CDR1 LNHDA and CDR2 SQIVND (reference sequence). The CDR3 sequence is 13 residues long. CDR3 residues: CAIAPQANQPQHF.

The chain is built from TRBV12-3 or TRBV12-4 and TRBJ2-5; TCRdb returns TRBD1, unconfirmable since there is no DNA. The CDR3 spans 12 residues. CDR3 residues: CATGVSQETQYF.

J is TRBJ2-5 and V is TRBV14; TCRdb selects TRBD2, and the lack of DNA leaves this call unchecked. The CDR3 runs to 13 residues. Per the germline V gene, CDR1 is SGHDN and CDR2 is FVKESK. This CDR3 is CASSQDLAETQYF.

The CDR3 sequence is CASSPTGSDTEAFF. J is TRBJ1-1 and V is TRBV28; lacking DNA, the TRBD1 call made by TCRdb goes unchecked. Per germline, CDR1 MDHEN and CDR2 SYDVKM. The length of the CDR3 is 14 residues.

V usage is TRBV3-1 and J usage is TRBJ1-1. CDR1 and CDR2 (germline): LGHDT, YNNKEL (reference sequence). The CDR3 sequence is 15 residues long. CDR3 region: CASSQDDKENTEAFF.

The chain couples TRBV5-1 to TRBJ2-2; lacking DNA, the TRBD2 call made by TCRdb goes unchecked. Germline CDR1 SGHRS, CDR2 YFSETQ. The CDR3 is 16 residues long. The CDR3 is CASRGGAGLIGGELFF.

The chain has TRBV6-4 and TRBJ2-2. The CDR3 covers 13 residues. Germline-derived CDR1 and CDR2 are MRHNA and SNTAGT. CDR3 amino acids: CASSDDYTGELFF.